This T cell receptor (beta chain) derives from a study of blood T cell repertoires in COVID-19. Study-level background: PBMCs, B-cell-depleted T cells, or T cells were the source of the cDNA or gDNA that made up the material.

Authors' analysis steps: Reference gene primers were amplified, and this amplification served to estimate nucleated cell counts. Repertoires were generated with immunoSEQ multiplex PCR, while TCRdb's copy carries only in-frame clones and drops some. That table furnishes V, J and clone size, whereas the DNA furnished D and trimming. This table holds 220,000 or so clones, over 80% found once. Germline CDR1 MDHEN, CDR2 SYDVKM. The CDR3 is made up of 15 amino acids. V dropped 4 bases and J dropped 3; count of bases not matched to a gene: 7. Ages ranged from about 18 to 89 years, with residence in about two dozen US areas.

The material sequenced was PBMCs or T cells enriched from blood (not recorded which). The clonotype originates from a woman between 35 and 50 years old who had recovered from COVID-19. This sequence joins TRBV28 and TRBJ2-7; 9 nucleotides align to TRBD2. DNA for the CDR3: TGTGCCAGCAGTTCGTCGGCTAGCGGGGTCTACGAGCAGTACTTC. It is translated as CASSSSASGVYEQYF.